This is a list of T cell receptor beta chains from one sample in a study of blood T cell repertoires in COVID-19. Some clones are missing from TCRdb's copy, which holds only in-frame ones; the method was immunoSEQ multiplex PCR. The table includes 140,000 or so clones, more than 75% detected once. The sample comprised peripheral blood. The receptors originated from a man in his sixties with acute or convalescent COVID-19. CDR3s include the opening cysteine and the closing phenylalanine or tryptophan. The D gene is left open where the match is weak.

j_call | d_call | v_call | cdr3_aa
TRBJ2-3 | TRBD2 | TRBV24-1 | CATSPGLAGALDTQYF
TRBJ1-2 | TRBD1 | TRBV6-5 | CASTPDRGNYGYTF
TRBJ1-3 | NA | TRBV10-2 | CASSQAGNTIYF
TRBJ2-1 | TRBD2 | TRBV28 | CASSLRGLAGPLGEQFF
TRBJ1-4 | NA | TRBV28 | CASSSGQNEKLFF
TRBJ2-7 | TRBD1 | TRBV6-5 | CASSDRGAREQYF
TRBJ2-3 | NA | TRBV10-1 | CASSGTTGTREPSTDTQYF
TRBJ2-1 | TRBD2 | TRBV29-1 | CSVEGSGTRSYNEQFF
TRBJ2-5 | NA | TRBV4-1 | CASSQDSGASVRTQYF
TRBJ1-4 | TRBD1 | TRBV5-1 | CASSLLPPGQVNEKLFF
TRBJ2-2 | NA | TRBV6-5 | CASSSSANTGELFF
TRBJ1-1 | TRBD1 | TRBV5-1 | CASSLTGGTAEAFF
TRBJ1-1 | NA | TRBV25-1 | CASTAGGALKAFF
TRBJ2-1 | NA | TRBV3-1/TRBV3-2 | CASSRRRAVGDNEQFF
TRBJ2-1 | TRBD2 | TRBV5-4 | CASSFSPSGSSYNEQFF
TRBJ2-7 | TRBD2 | TRBV5-4 | CASSLASGISEQYF